This TCR beta chain was captured by sequencing in a study of regulatory T cells in long-lasting Graves disease. The V and J ends lost 4 bases and 9 bases, in that order; junction bases with no gene match: 11. CDR3 length equals 16 residues. Germline assignment: CDR1 DFQATT and CDR2 SNEGSKA (reference sequence). The table lists this clonotype with many counts. For TCR beta, libraries came from iRepertoire HTBI primers and Arm-PCR of CDR3 regions. In TCRdb, the multiplex PCR reads were re-called with MiXCR into one record per CDR3 protein. The sample shows about 400,000 distinct CDR3 sequences, 15% of them seen only once. Time point: newly diagnosed GD, antithyroid drugs for less than 3 months. PBMC RNA served as the TCR library source. These data were also reused for a study on T cells in Graves' hyperthyroidism and ophthalmopathy. That work adds: In making diagnoses, clinical symptoms, serum thyroxine and TRAb, thyroid ultrasound and orbital computed tomography were all used. Also found in blood were most expanded thyroid clonotypes above 0.001.

The chain uses TRBV20-1 and TRBJ2-1; 14 bases are shared with TRBD2. Specimen: peripheral blood mononuclear cells (PBMCs), collected at new diagnosis, from a patient treated with antithyroid drugs. This TCR derives from a woman in her thirties or forties with Graves disease. CDR3 DNA sequence: TGCAGTGCTAAAGGGGAGGGACTAGCGGGAGTCGCTGAGCAGTTCTTC. Its translation is CSAKGEGLAGVAEQFF.